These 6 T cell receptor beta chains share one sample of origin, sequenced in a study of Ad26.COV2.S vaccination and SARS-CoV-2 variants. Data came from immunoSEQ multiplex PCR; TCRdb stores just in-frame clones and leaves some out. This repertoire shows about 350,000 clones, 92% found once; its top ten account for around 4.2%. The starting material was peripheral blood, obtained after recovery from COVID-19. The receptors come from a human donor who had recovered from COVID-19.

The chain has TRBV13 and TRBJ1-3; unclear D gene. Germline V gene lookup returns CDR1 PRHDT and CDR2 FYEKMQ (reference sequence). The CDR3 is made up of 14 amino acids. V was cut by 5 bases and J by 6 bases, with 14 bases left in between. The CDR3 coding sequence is TGTGCCAGCAGCCTCGGGTCGGAATTAAACACCATATATTTT. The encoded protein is CASSLGSELNTIYF.

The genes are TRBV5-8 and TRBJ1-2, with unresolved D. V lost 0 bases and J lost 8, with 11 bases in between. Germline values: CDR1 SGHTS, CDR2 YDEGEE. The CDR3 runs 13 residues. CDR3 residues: CASSLARLGGYTF. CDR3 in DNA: TGTGCCAGCAGCTTGGCGAGATTGGGGGGCTACACCTTC.

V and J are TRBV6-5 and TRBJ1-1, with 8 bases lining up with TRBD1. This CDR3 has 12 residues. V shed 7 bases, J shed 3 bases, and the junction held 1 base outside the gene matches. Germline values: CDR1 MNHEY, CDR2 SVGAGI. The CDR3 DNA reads TGTGCCAGCACAGGGGGCTACACTGAAGCTTTCTTT. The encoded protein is CASTGGYTEAFF.

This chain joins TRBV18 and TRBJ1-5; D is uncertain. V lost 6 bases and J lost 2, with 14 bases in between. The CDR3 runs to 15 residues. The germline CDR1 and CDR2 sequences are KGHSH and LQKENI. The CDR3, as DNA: TGTGCCAGCTCCGAGACACAAACCGGCAATCAGCCCCAGCATTTT. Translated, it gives CASSETQTGNQPQHF.

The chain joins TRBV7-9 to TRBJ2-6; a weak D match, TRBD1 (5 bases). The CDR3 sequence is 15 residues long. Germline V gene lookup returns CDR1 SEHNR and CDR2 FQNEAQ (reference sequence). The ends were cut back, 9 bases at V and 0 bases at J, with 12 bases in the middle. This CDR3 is CARGRVSSGANVLTF. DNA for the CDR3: TGTGCCAGGGGCAGGGTTAGCTCTGGGGCCAACGTCCTGACTTTC.

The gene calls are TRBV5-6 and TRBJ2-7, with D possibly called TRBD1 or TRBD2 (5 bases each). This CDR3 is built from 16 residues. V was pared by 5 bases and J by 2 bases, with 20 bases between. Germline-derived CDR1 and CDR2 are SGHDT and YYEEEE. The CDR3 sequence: CASRKTTGTEAYEQYF. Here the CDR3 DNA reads TGTGCCAGCAGGAAGACCACCGGGACGGAGGCCTACGAGCAGTACTTC.